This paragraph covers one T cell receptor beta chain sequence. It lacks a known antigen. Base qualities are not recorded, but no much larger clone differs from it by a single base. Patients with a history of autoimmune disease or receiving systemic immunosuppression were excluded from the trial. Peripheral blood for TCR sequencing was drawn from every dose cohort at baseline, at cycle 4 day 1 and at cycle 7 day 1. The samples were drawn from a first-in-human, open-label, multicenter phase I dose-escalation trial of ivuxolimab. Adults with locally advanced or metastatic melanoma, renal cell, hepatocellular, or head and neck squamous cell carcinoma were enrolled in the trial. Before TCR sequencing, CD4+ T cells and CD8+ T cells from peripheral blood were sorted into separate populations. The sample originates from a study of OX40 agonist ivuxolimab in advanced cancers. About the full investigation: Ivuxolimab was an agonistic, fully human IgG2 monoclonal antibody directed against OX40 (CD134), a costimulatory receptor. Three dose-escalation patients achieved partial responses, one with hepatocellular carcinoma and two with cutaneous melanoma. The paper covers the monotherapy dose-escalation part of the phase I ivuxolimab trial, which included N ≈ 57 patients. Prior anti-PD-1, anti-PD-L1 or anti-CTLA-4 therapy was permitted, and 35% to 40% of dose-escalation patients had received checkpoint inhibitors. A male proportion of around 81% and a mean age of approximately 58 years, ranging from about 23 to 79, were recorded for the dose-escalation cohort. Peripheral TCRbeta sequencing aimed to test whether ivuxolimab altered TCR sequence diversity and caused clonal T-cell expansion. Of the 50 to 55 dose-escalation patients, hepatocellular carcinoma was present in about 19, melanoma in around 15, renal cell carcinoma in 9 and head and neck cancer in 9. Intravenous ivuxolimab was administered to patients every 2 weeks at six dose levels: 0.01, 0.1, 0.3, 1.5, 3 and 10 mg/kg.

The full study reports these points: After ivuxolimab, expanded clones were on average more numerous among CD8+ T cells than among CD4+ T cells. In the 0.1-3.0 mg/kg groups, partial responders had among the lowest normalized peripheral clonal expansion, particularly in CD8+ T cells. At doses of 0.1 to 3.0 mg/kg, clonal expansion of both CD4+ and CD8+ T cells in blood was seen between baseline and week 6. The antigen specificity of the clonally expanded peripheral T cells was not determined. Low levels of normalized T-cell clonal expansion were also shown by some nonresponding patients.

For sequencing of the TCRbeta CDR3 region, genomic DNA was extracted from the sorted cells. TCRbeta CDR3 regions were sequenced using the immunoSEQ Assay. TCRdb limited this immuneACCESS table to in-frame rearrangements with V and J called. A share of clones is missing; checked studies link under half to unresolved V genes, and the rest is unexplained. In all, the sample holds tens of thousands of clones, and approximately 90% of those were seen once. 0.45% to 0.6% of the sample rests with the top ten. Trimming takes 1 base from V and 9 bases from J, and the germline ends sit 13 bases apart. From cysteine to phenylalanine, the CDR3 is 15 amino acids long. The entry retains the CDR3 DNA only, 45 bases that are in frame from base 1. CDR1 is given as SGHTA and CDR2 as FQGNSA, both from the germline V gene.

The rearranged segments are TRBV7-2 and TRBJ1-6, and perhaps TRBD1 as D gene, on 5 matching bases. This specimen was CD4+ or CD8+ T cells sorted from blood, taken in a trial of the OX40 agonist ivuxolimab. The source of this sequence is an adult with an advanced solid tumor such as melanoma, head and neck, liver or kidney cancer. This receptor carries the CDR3 CASSLGGGIGSPLHF. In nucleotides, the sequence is TGTGCCAGCAGCTTAGGGGGCGGGATTGGTTCACCCCTCCACTTT.